These 7 T cell receptor beta chains were all obtained from the same sample, sequenced in a study of vaccination effects on CD4 cells after COVID-19. The repertoire was sequenced with immunoSEQ multiplex PCR; TCRdb's copy has only in-frame clones and lacks some. The sample contains about 73,000 clones, 65% to 75% of which appear only once. The antigens of these receptors remain unknown. In the ViraFEST assay, antigen-specific CD4+ clonotypes were identified by expansion after peptide-pool stimulation. Isolation of CD4+ T cells took place after less than twelve days of culture. The vaccine recipients had no prior SARS-CoV-2 infection, with negative nucleocapsid antibodies. The starting material was CD4+ T cells from PBMCs cultured with HCoV-NL63 spike peptides, obtained before COVID-19 vaccination. These receptors all stem from a human donor who received a COVID-19 vaccine.

The V gene is TRBV9, the J gene TRBJ2-2; TRBD2 agrees at 8 bases. CDR1 and CDR2 (germline): SGDLS, YYNGEE. The CDR3 consists of 16 residues. The ends lost 5 bases at V and 4 bases at J; junction bases unmatched: 10. The CDR3 reads CASRGPGGASTGELFF. CDR3 DNA: TGTGCCAGCAGGGGCCCGGGGGGGGCGAGCACCGGGGAGCTGTTTTTT.

The rearrangement links TRBV7-9 to TRBJ1-2; D call uncertain. CDR1 is SEHNR, CDR2 FQNEAQ, per germline (reference sequence). The CDR3 runs to 15 residues. Deletions cut 5 bases from V and 0 bases from J, with 13 bases between. The CDR3 loop reads CASSVRTSSNYGYTF. The CDR3 DNA is TGTGCCAGCAGCGTTAGGACTAGTTCTAACTATGGCTACACCTTC.

The chain uses TRBV7-9 and TRBJ2-1; possibly TRBD1 for D (6 bases). This CDR3 is 14 amino acids long. Trimming took off 5 bases at V and 6 bases at J, with 14 bases between the two ends. Per the germline V gene, CDR1 is SEHNR and CDR2 is FQNEAQ (reference sequence). The CDR3 region has the DNA TGTGCCAGCAGCCCACAGGGTGGAGGCAATGAGCAGTTCTTC. Translating gives CASSPQGGGNEQFF.

This clone was picked up a small number of times. This sequence joins TRBV6-1 and TRBJ1-4; D possibly corresponds to TRBD1 (6 bases). The CDR3 sequence is 16 residues long. Germline V gene sequence: CDR1 MNHNS, CDR2 SASEGT. The V end lost 0 bases, the J end lost 8 bases, and 16 bases lay between the germline ends. CDR3 coding DNA: TGTGCCAGCAGTGAAGCGCTTCAGGCAGGGGAGGAAAAACTGTTTTTT. Protein: CASSEALQAGEEKLFF.

The rearrangement joins TRBV9 to TRBJ2-3; the match to TRBD2 covers 10 bases. J lost 0 bases, V lost 3 bases, and 7 bases had no gene match. The germline gives CDR1 SGDLS, CDR2 YYNGEE. The CDR3 consists of 17 residues. The CDR3 sequence is CASSENIAGGSTDTQYF. The CDR3 DNA is TGTGCCAGCAGCGAAAATATAGCGGGGGGAAGCACAGATACGCAGTATTTT.

The gene calls are TRBV6-5 and TRBJ2-7; 13 nucleotides match TRBD2. The germline gives CDR1 MNHEY, CDR2 SVGAGI. This CDR3 region has 13 residues. The V segment lost 7 bases and the J segment 7 bases; nucleotides outside the gene matches: 4. For the CDR3, the DNA is TGTGCCAGCACGGGACTAGCGGGGAATGAGCAGTACGTC. Encoded protein: CASTGLAGNEQYV.

The chain employs TRBV6-5 and TRBJ2-3, with 7 bases lining up with TRBD1. CDR3 length: 15 residues. The germline V gene encodes CDR1 MNHEY and CDR2 SVGAGI. Unmatched junction bases numbered 6, after V lost 6 bases and J lost 0 bases. CDR3 DNA: TGTGCCAGCAGGATGGACAGGCCTAGCACAGATACGCAGTATTTT. Translation gives CASRMDRPSTDTQYF.